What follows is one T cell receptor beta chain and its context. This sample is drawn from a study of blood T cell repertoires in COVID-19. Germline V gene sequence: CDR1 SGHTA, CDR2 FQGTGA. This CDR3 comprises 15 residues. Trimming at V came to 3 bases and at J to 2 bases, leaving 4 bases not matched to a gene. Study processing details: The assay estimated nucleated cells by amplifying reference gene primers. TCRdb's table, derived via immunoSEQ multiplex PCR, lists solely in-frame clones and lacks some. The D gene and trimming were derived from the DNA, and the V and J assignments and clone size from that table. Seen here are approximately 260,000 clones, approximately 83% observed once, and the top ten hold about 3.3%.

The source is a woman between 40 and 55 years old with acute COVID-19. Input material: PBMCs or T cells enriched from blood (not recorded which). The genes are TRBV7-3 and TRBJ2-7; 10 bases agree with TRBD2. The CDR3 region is CASSLRAGGPYEQYF. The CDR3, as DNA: TGTGCCAGCAGCTTGAGAGCGGGAGGGCCCTACGAGCAGTACTTC.